Following are 21 T cell receptor beta chains from one sample sequenced in a study of breast tumors, draining lymph nodes, adjacent tissues. MiXCR was run by TCRdb on the multiplex PCR reads, yielding one entry per CDR3 protein. There are 200,000 to 300,000 distinct CDR3 sequences in the sample; roughly 31% occur only once, and roughly 1.2% lies in the top ten. Samples came from axillary lymph nodes draining the breast cancer. Sequencing was performed on axillary lymph node tissue. The source is a female donor with breast cancer. Some clones in this sample may be carry-over from other donors' samples.

Turning to this clonotype: A much larger clone sits a single nucleotide away, making a read error possible. In this CDR3 the conserved last residue, phenylalanine or tryptophan, is missing, so a read error is likely. This chain links TRBV5-1 with TRBJ2-7; D is uncertain. Germline values: CDR1 SGHRS, CDR2 YFSETQ. Trimming took 9 bases from V and 3 from J, leaving 4 bases between them. The CDR3 contains 9 residues. In nucleotides, the CDR3 is TGCGCCATAAACTACGAGCAGTACCTC. As protein: CAINYEQYL.

This rearrangement joins TRBV18 to TRBJ1-2; 9 bases agree with TRBD1. The length of the CDR3 is 14 residues. V lost 4 bases, J lost 5 bases, and 5 bases stayed unmatched. Germline values: CDR1 KGHSH, CDR2 LQKENI. CDR3 DNA: TGTGCCAGCTCACTCCGGGACAGGGCTTATGGCTACACCTTC. It encodes CASSLRDRAYGYTF.

This clonotype was seen ten or more times. The V gene is TRBV7-2, the J gene TRBJ2-7; 10 bases fit TRBD1. This CDR3 has 15 amino acids. Germline V gene sequence: CDR1 SGHTA, CDR2 FQGNSA. V trimming: 2 bases; J trimming: 4 bases; junction bases outside the gene matches: 5. Here the CDR3 DNA reads TGTGCCAGCAGCTTACCGGGACAGGGGTCGTACGAGCAGTACTTC. It codes for CASSLPGQGSYEQYF.

This clonotype has ten or more counts. V and J are TRBV7-9 and TRBJ2-1, with 7 bases that match TRBD1. Germline CDR1 SEHNR, CDR2 FQNEAQ (reference sequence). The V gene end was trimmed by 5 bases and the J gene end by 6 bases; junction bases not matched to a gene: 10. The CDR3 is 15 residues long. The DNA for the CDR3 is TGTGCCAGCAGCCTCCCCCCAGGGGGACGCAATGAGCAGTTCTTC. Encoded protein: CASSLPPGGRNEQFF.

This chain uses TRBV27 with TRBJ1-6; a possible D gene is TRBD1 (6 bases). The germline V gene encodes CDR1 MNHEY and CDR2 SMNVEV (reference sequence). The CDR3 length is 15 residues. With 5 bases removed from V and 3 bases from J, the gap between germline ends came to 11 bases. The CDR3 loop is CASSTRQVYNSPLHF. Here the CDR3 DNA reads TGTGCCAGCAGTACCAGACAGGTCTATAATTCACCCCTCCACTTT.

This clonotype was picked up many times. The rearrangement joins TRBV2 to TRBJ2-7, with a possible D match to TRBD2 (5 bases). The germline V gene encodes CDR1 SNHLY and CDR2 FYNNEI. CDR3 length: 14 amino acids. Trimming took off 9 bases at V and 4 bases at J, with 19 bases between the two ends. The DNA for the CDR3 is TGTGCCAGTAGAGCCGAGAGGGCCTTATACGAGCAGTACTTC. This gives the protein CASRAERALYEQYF.

This clonotype came up a few times. The chain is built from TRBV30 and TRBJ1-2; D is possibly TRBD1 (5 bases). The germline V gene encodes CDR1 GTSNPN and CDR2 SVGIG (reference sequence). The CDR3 is 12 amino acids. Trimming cost V 2 bases and J 7 bases, with 11 bases left between them. The CDR3 DNA sequence: TGTGCCTGGAGTCCAGGGTCACCTGGCTACACCTTC. Translating gives CAWSPGSPGYTF.

The gene calls are TRBV9 and TRBJ2-5; D may be TRBD1 or TRBD2 (6 bases each). Germline V gene data show CDR1 as SGDLS and CDR2 as YYNGEE. This CDR3 spans 15 amino acids. Trimming removed 7 bases at V and 5 bases at J, with 21 bases between. CDR3 nucleotides: TGTGCCAGCTCACGAAAAAAGGGGGGTAGGGAGACCCAGTACTTC. Amino acids: CASSRKKGGRETQYF. The variable domain in full, completed from reference TRBV9 and TRBJ2-5, reads DSGVTQTPKHLITATGQRVTLRCSPRSGDLSVYWYQQSLDQGLQFLIQYYNGEERAKGNILERFSAQQFPDLHSELNLSSLELGDSALYFCASSRKKGGRETQYFGPGTRLLVL.

This clonotype was seen once. The chain combines TRBV7-3 with TRBJ1-4, with D uncertain. Germline V gives CDR1 SGHTA, CDR2 FQGTGA. Between the trimmed V and J ends, which lost 6 bases and 8 bases, there was a span of 13 bases. The CDR3 totals 13 residues. In DNA form, the CDR3 reads TGTGCCAGCAGTTTGTTGCTGAAGGAAAAACTGTTTTTT. Residues: CASSLLLKEKLFF.

The chain uses TRBV9 and TRBJ2-3, with D possibly TRBD1 on 6 matching bases. Trimming took 2 bases from V and 10 from J, leaving 14 bases between them. The CDR3 totals 13 residues. The germline CDR1 and CDR2 sequences are SGDLS and YYNGEE. The CDR3 loop is CASSVLTTGPQYF. DNA for the CDR3: TGTGCCAGCAGCGTCCTCACGACAGGTCCGCAGTATTTT. The complete variable domain, with remaining parts taken from reference TRBV9 and TRBJ2-3, reads DSGVTQTPKHLITATGQRVTLRCSPRSGDLSVYWYQQSLDQGLQFLIQYYNGEERAKGNILERFSAQQFPDLHSELNLSSLELGDSALYFCASSVLTTGPQYFGPGTRLTVL.

The chain combines TRBV5-4 with TRBJ1-5, with TRBD1 identical over 8 bases. Looked up from germline, CDR1 is SGHNT and CDR2 is YYREEE (reference sequence). V dropped 0 bases and J dropped 4; count of bases not matched to a gene: 12. This CDR3 region has 18 residues. The CDR3 nucleotides read TGTGCCAGCAGCTTGGGGAGAGGACAGGGAATGCGGAATCAGCCCCAGCATTTT. Translating gives CASSLGRGQGMRNQPQHF.

This clonotype was detected ten times or more. The V and J genes are TRBV2 and TRBJ2-2; 7 bases match TRBD2. V gave up 3 bases and J gave up 5 bases; unmatched junction bases: 6. The CDR3 sequence is 15 residues long. Germline V gene sequence: CDR1 SNHLY, CDR2 FYNNEI. The CDR3 loop is CASSDLAGVTGELFF. CDR3 nucleotide sequence: TGTGCCAGCAGTGATCTTGCGGGAGTGACCGGGGAGCTGTTTTTT.

This chain joins TRBV24-1 and TRBJ1-4; D is unresolved. From germline, CDR1 is KGHDR and CDR2 SFDVKD. The CDR3 has 16 residues. Between the trimmed V and J ends, which lost 8 bases and 1 base, there was a span of 16 bases. Here the CDR3 DNA reads TGTGCCACCAATAATCGGGGTTTTGGAACTAATGAAAAACTGTTTTTT. As protein: CATNNRGFGTNEKLFF.

For this clonotype: This may be a read error, as it is one base from a much larger clone. Without the conserved terminal phenylalanine or tryptophan, this CDR3 likely stems from a read error. V is TRBV9 and J is TRBJ2-1; 7 positions agree with TRBD2. CDR3 length: 15 residues. V lost 8 bases to trimming and J lost 5 bases; unmatched junction nucleotides: 13. Germline V CDR1 and CDR2: SGDLS, YYNGEE. The CDR3 sequence: CASSISGGINNEQFL. In nucleotides, the CDR3 is TGTGCCAGTAGTATCTCGGGAGGCATAAACAATGAGCAGTTCCTC.

This clonotype was detected ten times or more. The chain joins TRBV20-1 to TRBJ2-1, with D possibly matching TRBD1 (5 bases). The V gene lost 2 bases and the J gene lost 5 bases, with 16 bases spanning the gap. CDR3 length: 15 residues. Germline-derived CDR1 and CDR2 are DFQATT and SNEGSKA (reference sequence). The CDR3, as DNA: TGCAGTGCTAGACCCCCAAGGGGATCCAACAATGAGCAGTTCTTC. Residues: CSARPPRGSNNEQFF.

This clonotype has at least ten counts. The chain recombines TRBV7-3 with TRBJ2-1; 9 positions agree with TRBD2. Germline V gene sequence: CDR1 SGHTA, CDR2 FQGTGA. CDR3 length: 16 amino acids. The junction had 13 bases not matched to a gene; V was cut back by 5 bases and J by 8 bases. The CDR3: CASSPGWVEREDEQFF. The CDR3, as DNA: TGTGCCAGCAGCCCCGGGTGGGTAGAGCGGGAGGATGAGCAGTTCTTC.

There are many counts of this clonotype. The chain combines TRBV6-6 with TRBJ2-7, with a weak D call TRBD1 (5 bases). CDR1 and CDR2 (germline): MNHNY, SVGAGI (reference sequence). The CDR3 spans 13 residues. Between the trimmed V and J ends, which lost 7 bases and 2 bases, there was a span of 12 bases. CDR3 nucleotides: TGTGCCAGCACCCCCAGGGAACCCTACGAGCAGTACTTC. Protein: CASTPREPYEQYF.

Concerning this clonotype itself: One end of the junction does not line up with germline, which may come from a read error. This chain connects TRBV10-3 to TRBJ1-1; D perhaps matches TRBD1 (6 bases). CDR3 length: 16 residues. Germline loops: CDR1 ENHRY, CDR2 SYGVKD. CDR3 amino acids: CAVSESRGAGNTEAFF. The DNA of the CDR3 is TGTGCCGTCAGTGAGTCTAGGGGGGCGGGAAACACTGAAGCTTTCTTT.

The chain uses TRBV12-5 and TRBJ1-2; 10 positions match TRBD1. This CDR3 has 16 residues. CDR1 is LGHNT and CDR2 is FRNRAP in the germline V gene. After removal of 0 bases from V and 6 bases from J, the junction contained 7 bases not matched to a gene. Here the CDR3 DNA reads TGTGCTAGTGGTTTGGTACCCGACAGGGGGCCAGATGGCTACACCTTC. This codes for CASGLVPDRGPDGYTF. Full variable domain (rest looked up from reference TRBV12-5 and TRBJ1-2): DARVTQTPRHKVTEMGQEVTMRCQPILGHNTVFWYRQTMMQGLELLAYFRNRAPLDDSGMPKDRFSAEMPDATLATLKIQPSEPRDSAVYFCASGLVPDRGPDGYTFGSGTRLTVV.

The chain carries TRBV19 and TRBJ2-2; D is uncertain. The germline gives CDR1 LNHDA, CDR2 SQIVND (reference sequence). Trimming shortened V by 7 bases and J by 6 bases, and 6 bases separated the two germline ends. This CDR3 comprises 11 residues. The CDR3 DNA reads as TGTGCCAGTACTCGCCCCGGGGAGCTGTTTTTT. Its translation is CASTRPGELFF.

This clonotype was counted at least ten times. J is TRBJ2-6 and V is TRBV20-1, with D unresolved. Between the trimmed V and J ends, which lost 6 bases and 0 bases, there was a span of 9 bases. The germline V gene has CDR1 DFQATT and CDR2 SNEGSKA (reference sequence). There are 14 residues in the CDR3. The CDR3 bases are TGCAGTGCGGCACAGAGCTCTGGGGCCAACGTCCTGACTTTC. This encodes CSAAQSSGANVLTF.